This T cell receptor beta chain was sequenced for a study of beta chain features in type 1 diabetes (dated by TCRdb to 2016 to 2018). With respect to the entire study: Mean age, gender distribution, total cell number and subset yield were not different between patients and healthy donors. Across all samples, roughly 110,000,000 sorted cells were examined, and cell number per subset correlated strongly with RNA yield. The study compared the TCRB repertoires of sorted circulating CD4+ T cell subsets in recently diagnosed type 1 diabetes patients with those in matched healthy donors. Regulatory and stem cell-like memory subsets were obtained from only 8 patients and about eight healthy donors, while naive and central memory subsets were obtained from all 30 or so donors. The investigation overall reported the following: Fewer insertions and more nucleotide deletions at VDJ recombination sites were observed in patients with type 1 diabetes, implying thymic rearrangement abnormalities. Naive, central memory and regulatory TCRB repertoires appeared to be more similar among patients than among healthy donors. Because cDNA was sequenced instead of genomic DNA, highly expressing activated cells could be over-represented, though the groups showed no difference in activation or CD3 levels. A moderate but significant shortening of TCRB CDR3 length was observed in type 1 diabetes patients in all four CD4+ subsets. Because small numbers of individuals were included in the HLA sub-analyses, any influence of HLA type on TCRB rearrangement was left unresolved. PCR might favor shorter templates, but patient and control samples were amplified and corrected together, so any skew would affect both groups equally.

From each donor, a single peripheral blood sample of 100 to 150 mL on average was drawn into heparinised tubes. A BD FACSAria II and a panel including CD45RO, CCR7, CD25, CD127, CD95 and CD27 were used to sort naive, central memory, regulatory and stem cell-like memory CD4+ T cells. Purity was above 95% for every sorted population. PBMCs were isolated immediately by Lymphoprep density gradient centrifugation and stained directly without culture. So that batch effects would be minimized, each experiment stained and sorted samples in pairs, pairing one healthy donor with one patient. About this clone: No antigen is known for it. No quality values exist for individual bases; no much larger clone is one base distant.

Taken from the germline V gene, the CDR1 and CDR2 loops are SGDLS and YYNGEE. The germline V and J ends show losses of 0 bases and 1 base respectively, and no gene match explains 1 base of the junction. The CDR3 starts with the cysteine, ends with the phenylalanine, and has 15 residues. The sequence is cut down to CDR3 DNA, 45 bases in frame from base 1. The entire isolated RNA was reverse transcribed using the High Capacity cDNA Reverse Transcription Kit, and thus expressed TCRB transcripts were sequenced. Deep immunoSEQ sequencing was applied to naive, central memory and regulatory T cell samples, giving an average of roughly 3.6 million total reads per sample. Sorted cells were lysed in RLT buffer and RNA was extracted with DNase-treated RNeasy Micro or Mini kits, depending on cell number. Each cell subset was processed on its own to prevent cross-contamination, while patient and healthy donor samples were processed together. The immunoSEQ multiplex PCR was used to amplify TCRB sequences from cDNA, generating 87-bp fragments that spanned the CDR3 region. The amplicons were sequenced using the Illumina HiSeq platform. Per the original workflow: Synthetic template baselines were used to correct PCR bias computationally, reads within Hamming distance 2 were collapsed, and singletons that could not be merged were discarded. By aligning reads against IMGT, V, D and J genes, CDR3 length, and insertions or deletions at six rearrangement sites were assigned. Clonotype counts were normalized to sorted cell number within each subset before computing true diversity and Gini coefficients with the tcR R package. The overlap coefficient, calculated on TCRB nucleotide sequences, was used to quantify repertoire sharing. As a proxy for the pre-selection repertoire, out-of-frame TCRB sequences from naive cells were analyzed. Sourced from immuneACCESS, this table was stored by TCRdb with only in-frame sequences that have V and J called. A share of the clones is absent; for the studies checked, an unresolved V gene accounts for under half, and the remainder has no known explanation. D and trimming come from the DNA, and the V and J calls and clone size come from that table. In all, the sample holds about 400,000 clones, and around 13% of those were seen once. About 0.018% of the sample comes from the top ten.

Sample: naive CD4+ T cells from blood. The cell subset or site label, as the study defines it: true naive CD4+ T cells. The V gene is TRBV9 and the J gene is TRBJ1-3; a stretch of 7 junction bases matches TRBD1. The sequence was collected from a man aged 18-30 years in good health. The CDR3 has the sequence CASSVGQGSGNTIYF. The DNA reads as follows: TGTGCCAGCAGCGTAGGACAGGGATCTGGAAACACCATATATTTT.